This T cell receptor (beta chain) was recorded in a study of T cell responses to AZD1222 COVID-19 vaccine. As to this clone: The antigen remains undetermined.

Only in-frame clones appear in the TCRdb table, and some are missing; sequencing was by immunoSEQ multiplex PCR. The table lists some 130,000 clones, 75% to 95% of them singletons. Study-level findings and limits: Among the donors, most were white British and more were female, and clonal diversity was possibly underestimated. Spike was spanned by vaccine-associated CD4 TCRs, which were dominant at 160-218 and 743-854. A reported finding is that nearly half of spike-specific TCRs target unmutated variant regions.

Source: peripheral blood, taken on day 0 of AZD1222 vaccination. This receptor was obtained from an adult in good health.

DNA of the CDR3: TGTGCCAGCAGTGCTTCGTTAGGTACAGATACGCAGTATTTT. It yields the protein CASSASLGTDTQYF. The chain recombines TRBV2 with TRBJ2-3; D is unclear. The CDR3 contains 14 residues. Germline CDR1 is SNHLY and CDR2 is FYNNEI. V was pared by 4 bases and J by 3 bases, with 11 bases between.